This TCR beta chain was documented in a study of T-cell reconstitution after alpha-beta-depleted transplantation in children. Findings of the study overall: At the one-year point after transplant, T-cell counts and TCRbeta diversity were found to come mostly from T cells that had been newly produced.

A TCRbeta library incorporating unique molecular identifiers was prepared. Each CDR3 protein gets one entry after TCRdb re-called the PCR reads with MiXCR. The data show around 700,000 distinct CDR3 sequences, 10% to 15% seen once. Deletions cut 9 bases from V and 1 base from J, with 22 bases between. The CDR3 totals 17 residues. CDR1 KGHDR and CDR2 SFDVKD come from the germline V gene. Note on this clonotype: Its antigen remains unidentified.

The chain employs TRBV24-1 and TRBJ2-3, with D possibly TRBD2 on 5 matching bases. The TCR comes from a girl aged 2-9 years with congenital amegakaryocytic thrombocytopenia, due to receive a stem cell transplant. Sequenced here: PBMCs, sampled before TCRalphabeta/CD19-depleted stem cell transplant. The CDR3 sequence: CATFYLTRGAGTDTQYF. CDR3 sequence (DNA): TGTGCCACCTTTTATTTAACCCGGGGAGCTGGCACAGATACGCAGTATTTT.